Sequencing of this T cell receptor (beta chain) was carried out in a study of T cell responses to AZD1222 COVID-19 vaccine. Whole-study findings and limits: The CD4 TCRs associated with vaccination extended across spike and predominated at 160-218 and 743-854. White British people made up most donors, females outnumbered males, and clonal diversity was possibly underestimated. Repertoires were obtained solely post-peak T cell response.

The CDR3 is 16 residues long. Germline V CDR1 and CDR2: MDHEN, SYDVKM. Trimming left V 8 bases short and J 4 bases short, with 21 bases between. This clone was seen a few times. Its target is not known. Sequencing used immunoSEQ multiplex PCR; TCRdb keeps in-frame clones, though not all of them. The sample carries about 140,000 clones, roughly nine tenths recorded once. The sequence derives from an adult in good health. This rearrangement joins TRBV28 to TRBJ2-1; no clear D gene. Source: peripheral blood, taken on day 0 of AZD1222 vaccination. CDR3 bases: TGTGCCAGCCGCTCGCCTCAAGGGCGACCTTACAATGAGCAGTTCTTC. Translation gives CASRSPQGRPYNEQFF.